Following are 13 T cell receptor beta chains from one sample sequenced in a study of cytomegalovirus exposure and HLA in healthy donors. The PCR had 60 Vbeta and 13 Jbeta primers. The data were produced by immunoSEQ multiplex PCR, yet TCRdb's version contains in-frame clones alone and is incomplete. The sample has 150,000 to 200,000 clones, approximately 84% seen once; the top ten hold under 5%. Sequences were obtained from PBMCs. The receptors here all came from a girl between 5 and 17 years old in good health and CMV-seropositive.

This clone was counted a few times. The chain links TRBV7-4 to TRBJ1-5; weak D call: TRBD1 (6 bases). The CDR3 has 14 amino acids. Looked up from germline, CDR1 is SGHVT and CDR2 is SQSDAQ. Trimming stripped 6 bases from V and 1 base from J, with 10 bases between. The CDR3 loop is CASRRQVSNQPQHF. CDR3 nucleotide sequence: TGTGCCAGCAGGCGACAGGTAAGCAATCAGCCCCAGCATTTT.

A few counts support this clone. The chain uses TRBV7-8 and TRBJ2-2, with 8 bases lining up with TRBD1. V lost 5 bases to trimming and J lost 7 bases; unmatched junction nucleotides: 6. The CDR3 spans 14 residues. Germline CDR1 reads SGHVS; CDR2 reads FQNEAQ. For the CDR3, the DNA is TGTGCCAGCAGCGGACAGGGTAGGGGCGGGGAGCTGTTTTTT. The encoded protein is CASSGQGRGGELFF.

This chain connects TRBV20-1 to TRBJ2-1, with D uncertain. Trimming removed 6 bases at V and 9 bases at J, with 12 bases between. Per germline, CDR1 DFQATT and CDR2 SNEGSKA (reference sequence). This CDR3 has 11 amino acids. The CDR3 DNA is TGCAGTGCACTATCCGGCGGTGAGCAGTTCTTC. It translates to CSALSGGEQFF.

The chain couples TRBV5-6 to TRBJ1-1; D unresolved. In germline, CDR1 is SGHDT, CDR2 YYEEEE. CDR3 size: 16 residues. The germline V and J ends were trimmed by 3 bases and 1 base, with 16 bases remaining between them. Here the CDR3 DNA reads TGTGCCAGCAGCTGGACTCTAGGGCACCCGAACACTGAAGCTTTCTTT. This encodes CASSWTLGHPNTEAFF. Drawing the rest from reference TRBV5-6 and TRBJ1-1, the complete variable domain is DAGVTQSPTHLIKTRGQQVTLRCSPKSGHDTVSWYQQALGQGPQFIFQYYEEEERQRGNFPDRFSGHQFPNYSSELNVNALLLGDSALYLCASSWTLGHPNTEAFFGQGTRLTVV.

In its sample, this clone was seen a few times. J is TRBJ2-7 and V is TRBV7-6; 9 bases align to TRBD2. CDR1 and CDR2 (germline): SGHVS, FNYEAQ. V dropped 2 bases and J dropped 4; count of bases not matched to a gene: 12. CDR3 length equals 17 residues. In nucleotides, the CDR3 is TGTGCCAGCAGCTTAATTAGCGGGGGAGACTTTAGATACGAGCAGTACTTC. Its translation: CASSLISGGDFRYEQYF.

V and J are TRBV6-6 and TRBJ2-7; D not certain. Between the trimmed V and J ends, which lost 6 bases and 2 bases, there was a span of 17 bases. CDR1 is MNHNY and CDR2 is SVGAGI in the germline V gene (reference sequence). The CDR3 runs to 15 residues. CDR3 nucleotide sequence: TGTGCCAGCAGCCAGTGGGCATTATCGGCCTACGAGCAGTACTTC. Amino acid sequence: CASSQWALSAYEQYF.

The DNA for the CDR3 is TGTGCCAGCAGCTCCCGGACAGGGGGCTTTAGCTATGGCTACACCTTC. It specifies CASSSRTGGFSYGYTF. The rearrangement joins TRBV5-4 to TRBJ1-2, with TRBD1 identical over 11 bases. From germline, CDR1 is SGHNT and CDR2 YYREEE (reference sequence). The CDR3 consists of 16 residues. Germline trimming cut 3 bases from V and 4 bases from J; bases unmatched to any gene: 8.

This chain uses TRBV4-1 with TRBJ1-2; possible D gene TRBD1, 6 bases. Germline V CDR1 and CDR2: MGHRA, YSYEKL. Between the trimmed V and J ends, which lost 3 bases and 8 bases, there was a span of 22 bases. This CDR3 is 16 amino acids long. CDR3 sequence reads: CASSQFSNRAAEGYTF. DNA of the CDR3: TGCGCCAGCAGCCAGTTCTCAAACAGGGCTGCTGAAGGCTACACCTTC.

The chain combines TRBV27 with TRBJ2-7; TRBD1 is a possible D gene (6 bases). V shed 5 bases and J shed 2 bases, with 13 bases lying between them. The V gene's germline CDR1 is MNHEY and CDR2 SMNVEV (reference sequence). The CDR3 has 14 residues. As DNA, the CDR3 is TGTGCCAGCAGTCCCAGGGGCAGCACCTACGAGCAGTACTTC. Protein product: CASSPRGSTYEQYF.

The rearrangement links TRBV10-3 to TRBJ2-3; 16 bases are a match to TRBD2. This CDR3 has 19 amino acids. Germline trimming cut 4 bases from V and 5 bases from J; bases unmatched to any gene: 12. Germline assignment: CDR1 ENHRY and CDR2 SYGVKD. CDR3 nucleotides: TGTGCCATCAGTGGCGGACCGACGGGACTAGCGGGGGGGAAAGATACGCAGTATTTT. This sequence encodes CAISGGPTGLAGGKDTQYF.

The V call is TRBV2, the J call TRBJ1-4; D is possibly TRBD1 (5 bases). With 4 bases removed from V and 2 bases from J, the gap between germline ends came to 11 bases. The germline V gene encodes CDR1 SNHLY and CDR2 FYNNEI. The CDR3 consists of 15 residues. CDR3 DNA: TGTGCCAGCAGTGGACCAGGGAAGACTAATGAAAAACTGTTTTTT. Its protein is CASSGPGKTNEKLFF.

The genes are TRBV9 and TRBJ2-2; weak D call: TRBD2 (5 bases). The CDR3 is 17 amino acids. V lost 2 bases to trimming and J lost 1 base, with 15 bases between them. Per the germline V gene, CDR1 is SGDLS and CDR2 is YYNGEE. This CDR3 is CASSVSKARENTGELFF. Written as DNA, the CDR3 is TGTGCCAGCAGCGTTTCGAAGGCACGGGAGAACACCGGGGAGCTGTTTTTT. The variable domain in full, with the rest retrieved from reference TRBV9 and TRBJ2-2, is DSGVTQTPKHLITATGQRVTLRCSPRSGDLSVYWYQQSLDQGLQFLIQYYNGEERAKGNILERFSAQQFPDLHSELNLSSLELGDSALYFCASSVSKARENTGELFFGEGSRLTVL.

The rearrangement uses TRBV11-3 and TRBJ2-6, with 7 bases matching TRBD2. From germline, CDR1 is SGHNT and CDR2 YENEEA. This CDR3 comprises 18 residues. V was pared by 1 base and J by 0 bases, with 6 bases of the junction left unmatched. For the CDR3, the DNA is TGTGCCAGCAGCTTAGGCGGGAGCCTCACCTCTGGGGCCAACGTCCTGACTTTC. Translation gives CASSLGGSLTSGANVLTF.